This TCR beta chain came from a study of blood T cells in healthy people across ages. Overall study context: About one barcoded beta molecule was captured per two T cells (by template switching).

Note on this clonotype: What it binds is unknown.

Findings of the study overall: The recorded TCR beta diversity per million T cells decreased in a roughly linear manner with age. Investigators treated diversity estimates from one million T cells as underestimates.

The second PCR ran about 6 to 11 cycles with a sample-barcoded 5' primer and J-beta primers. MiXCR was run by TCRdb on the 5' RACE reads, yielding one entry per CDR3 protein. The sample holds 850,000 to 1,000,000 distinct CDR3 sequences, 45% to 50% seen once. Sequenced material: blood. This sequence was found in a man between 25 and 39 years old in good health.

The CDR3 bases are TGTGCCAGCAGACTGGGGACAGATAACACTGAAGCTTTCTTT. This gives the protein CASRLGTDNTEAFF. The chain combines TRBV7-2 with TRBJ1-1, with 7 bases fitting TRBD1. Per the germline V gene, CDR1 is SGHTA and CDR2 is FQGNSA. Losses at the gene ends were 6 bases for V and 2 bases for J; bases not matched to a gene: 6. The CDR3 runs to 14 residues.